This T cell receptor beta chain was captured by sequencing in a study of cytomegalovirus exposure and HLA in healthy donors. Overall study results and limits: According to reports, the classifier identified cytomegalovirus status with high specificity and sensitivity. In vitro checks showed that a few CMV-associated chains really do target CMV antigens. In a later analysis, HLA-C alleles had the fewest associated TCRs, DRB1 alleles the most.

V was clipped by 1 base and J by 1 base, with 16 bases between them. CDR1 and CDR2 (germline): MGHRA, YSYEKL. The CDR3 covers 17 residues. PCR was performed using 60 Vbeta and 13 Jbeta primers. As processed by the authors: There were around 78 million unique TCR beta chains by a later count, and some 10 million of them were shared. The assay was immunoSEQ multiplex PCR, and TCRdb's table has in-frame clones only and misses some. V and J calls and clone size follow that table, whereas D and trimming were derived from the DNA. The sample carries some 200,000 clones, roughly 84% recorded once. A word on this clone: Its antigen remains unknown.

The sample was PBMCs. The TCR sequence derives from a middle-aged man in good health and CMV-seronegative. V gene TRBV4-1 combines with J gene TRBJ1-1; D ambiguous. The CDR3 bases are TGCGCCAGCAGCCAAGGGTTGGTTCTAGGCGGGAACACTGAAGCTTTCTTT. Residues: CASSQGLVLGGNTEAFF.